Below, 9 T cell receptor beta chains from the same sample are listed, as sequenced in a study of blood T cell repertoires in COVID-19. Sequenced by immunoSEQ multiplex PCR; TCRdb stores in-frame clones only, minus some. Here the sample spans approximately 300,000 clones, almost 90% being singletons. The sample taken for sequencing was PBMCs or T cells enriched from blood (not recorded which). These receptors all come from a woman aged 18-29 years with acute COVID-19.

This clone was counted a few times. The chain is built from TRBV11-2 and TRBJ2-3; weak D call: TRBD2 (5 bases). Germline values: CDR1 SGHAT, CDR2 FQNNGV. This CDR3 has 15 amino acids. Trimming cost V 2 bases and J 2 bases, with 11 bases left between them. The CDR3 loop reads CASSLLSGVTDTQYF. CDR3 DNA sequence: TGTGCCAGCAGCTTATTGTCCGGGGTCACAGATACGCAGTATTTT.

This clone has a handful of counts. This chain joins TRBV7-9 and TRBJ2-6; tentative D call: TRBD2 (6 bases). CDR1 and CDR2 (germline): SEHNR, FQNEAQ (reference sequence). This CDR3 spans 16 amino acids. V lost 2 bases and J lost 1, with 9 bases in between. CDR3 nucleotides: TGTGCCAGCAGCTTAACCCGGGGGTCTGGGGCCAACGTCCTGACTTTC. It translates to CASSLTRGSGANVLTF.

The CDR3 DNA reads TGTGCCACCAGTACTAACGAGAACTATGGCTACACCTTC. Translation: CATSTNENYGYTF. This sequence joins TRBV24-1 and TRBJ1-2; D is undetermined. V was clipped by 6 bases and J by 2 bases, with 9 bases between them. CDR1 and CDR2 from the germline V gene are KGHDR and SFDVKD. The CDR3 spans 13 residues.

The V call is TRBV27, the J call TRBJ2-1, with D tentatively TRBD2 (6 bases). CDR3 length equals 13 residues. CDR1 and CDR2 (germline): MNHEY, SMNVEV (reference sequence). V dropped 7 bases and J dropped 6 bases, with 13 bases sitting between them. The CDR3 nucleotides read TGTGCCAGCAAGTTGCGGGGCTTCAATGAGCAGTTCTTC. As protein: CASKLRGFNEQFF.

The chain employs TRBV27 and TRBJ1-5; D ambiguous. This CDR3 has 15 amino acids. V shed 8 bases and J shed 5 bases, with 19 bases lying between them. The germline V gene encodes CDR1 MNHEY and CDR2 SMNVEV (reference sequence). The CDR3 region is CASAPVGRVDQPQHF. The CDR3 region has the DNA TGTGCCAGCGCTCCGGTGGGGAGAGTTGATCAGCCCCAGCATTTT.

This clone was found a few times. CDR3 in DNA: TGCAGCGCACAACAGGGGACTCAGCCCCAGCATTTT. It yields the protein CSAQQGTQPQHF. This chain links TRBV29-1 with TRBJ1-5; 7 positions agree with TRBD1. The ends lost 7 bases at V and 6 bases at J; junction bases unmatched: 6. This CDR3 comprises 12 residues. The germline V gene has CDR1 SQVTM and CDR2 ANQGSEA.

This clone was observed a handful of times. V usage is TRBV6-5 and J usage is TRBJ1-3; D possibly corresponds to TRBD1 (6 bases). V was clipped by 2 bases and J by 9 bases, with 20 bases between them. The CDR3 sequence is 16 residues long. The germline gives CDR1 MNHEY, CDR2 SVGAGI. CDR3 residues: CASSYQPGTPSGTIYF. CDR3 nucleotide sequence: TGTGCCAGCAGTTACCAACCCGGGACACCCTCCGGCACCATATATTTT.

V and J are TRBV7-3 and TRBJ2-3; TRBD2 aligns across 8 bases. This CDR3 spans 17 amino acids. V lost 7 bases to trimming and J lost 0 bases; unmatched junction nucleotides: 12. Per the germline V gene, CDR1 is SGHTA and CDR2 is FQGTGA. Here the CDR3 DNA reads TGTGCCAGCACCCCGTCCCTTAGCGGGACTAGCACAGATACGCAGTATTTT. As protein: CASTPSLSGTSTDTQYF. The variable domain in full, completed from reference TRBV7-3 and TRBJ2-3, reads GAGVSQTPSNKVTEKGKYVELRCDPISGHTALYWYRQSLGQGPEFLIYFQGTGAADDSGLPNDRFFAVRPEGSVSTLKIQRTERGDSAVYLCASTPSLSGTSTDTQYFGPGTRLTVL.

The chain carries TRBV11-2 and TRBJ1-3; no clear D gene. V was shortened by 5 bases and J by 2 bases, with 13 bases between the two germline ends. The CDR3 totals 15 residues. Per germline, CDR1 SGHAT and CDR2 FQNNGV. Written as DNA, the CDR3 is TGTGCCAGCAGCCCCCGGGAAGTTGCTGGAAACACCATATATTTT. Translating it yields CASSPREVAGNTIYF.